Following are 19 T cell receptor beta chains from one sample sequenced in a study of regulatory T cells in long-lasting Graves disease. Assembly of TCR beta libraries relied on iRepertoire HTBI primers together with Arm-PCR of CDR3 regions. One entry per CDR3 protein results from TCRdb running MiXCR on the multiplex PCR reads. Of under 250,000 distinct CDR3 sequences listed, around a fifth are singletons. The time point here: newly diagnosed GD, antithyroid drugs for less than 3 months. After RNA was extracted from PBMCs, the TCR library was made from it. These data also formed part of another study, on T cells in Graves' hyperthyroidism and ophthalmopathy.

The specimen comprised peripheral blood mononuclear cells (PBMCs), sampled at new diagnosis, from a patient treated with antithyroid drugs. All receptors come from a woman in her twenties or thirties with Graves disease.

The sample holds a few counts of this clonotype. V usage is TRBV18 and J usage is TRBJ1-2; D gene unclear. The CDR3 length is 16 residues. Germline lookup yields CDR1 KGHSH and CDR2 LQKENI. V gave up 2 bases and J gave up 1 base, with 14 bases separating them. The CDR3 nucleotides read TGTGCCAGCTCACCAGTAGATGGACGGGATAACTATGGCTACACCTTC. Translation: CASSPVDGRDNYGYTF.

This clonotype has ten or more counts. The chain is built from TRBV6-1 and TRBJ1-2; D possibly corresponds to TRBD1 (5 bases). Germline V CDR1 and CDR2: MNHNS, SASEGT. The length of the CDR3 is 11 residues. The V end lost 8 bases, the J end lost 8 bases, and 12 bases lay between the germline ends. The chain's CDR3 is CASGGMGGYTF. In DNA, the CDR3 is TGTGCCAGCGGGGGAATGGGAGGCTACACCTTC.

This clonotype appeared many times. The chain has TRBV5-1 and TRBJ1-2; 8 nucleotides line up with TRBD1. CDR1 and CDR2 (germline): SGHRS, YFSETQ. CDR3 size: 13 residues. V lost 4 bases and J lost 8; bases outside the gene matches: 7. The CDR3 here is CASSQDRGSGYTF. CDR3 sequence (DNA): TGCGCCAGCAGCCAAGACAGGGGAAGCGGCTACACCTTC.

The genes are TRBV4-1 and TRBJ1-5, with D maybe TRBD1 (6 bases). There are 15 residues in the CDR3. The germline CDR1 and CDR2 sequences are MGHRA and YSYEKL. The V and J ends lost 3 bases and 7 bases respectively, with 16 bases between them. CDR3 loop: CASSHQGWTNQPQHF. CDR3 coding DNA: TGCGCCAGCAGCCATCAGGGGTGGACGAACCAGCCCCAGCATTTT.

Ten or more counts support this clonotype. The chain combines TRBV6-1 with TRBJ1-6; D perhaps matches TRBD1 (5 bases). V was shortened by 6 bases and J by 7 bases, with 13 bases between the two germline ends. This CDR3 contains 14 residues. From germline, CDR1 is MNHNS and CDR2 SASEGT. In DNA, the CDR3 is TGTGCCAGCAGGCGAGCAGGGAAGAATTCACCCCTCCACTTT. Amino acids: CASRRAGKNSPLHF.

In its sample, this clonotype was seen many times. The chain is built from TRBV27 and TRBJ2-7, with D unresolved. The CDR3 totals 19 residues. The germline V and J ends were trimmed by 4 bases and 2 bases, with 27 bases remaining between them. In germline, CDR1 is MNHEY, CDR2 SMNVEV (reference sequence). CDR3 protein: CASSSFSPRRQVVPYEQYF. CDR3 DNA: TGTGCCAGCAGTTCTTTCTCCCCCCGACGCCAGGTTGTTCCCTACGAGCAGTACTTC.

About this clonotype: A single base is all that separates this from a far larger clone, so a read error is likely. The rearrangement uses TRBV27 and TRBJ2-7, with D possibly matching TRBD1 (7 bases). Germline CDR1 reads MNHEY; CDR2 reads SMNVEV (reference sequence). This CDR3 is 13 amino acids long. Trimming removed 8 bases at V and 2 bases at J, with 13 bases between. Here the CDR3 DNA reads TGTGCCAGCGGCGGGACAGAGGCCTACGAGCAGTACTTC. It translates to CASGGTEAYEQYF.

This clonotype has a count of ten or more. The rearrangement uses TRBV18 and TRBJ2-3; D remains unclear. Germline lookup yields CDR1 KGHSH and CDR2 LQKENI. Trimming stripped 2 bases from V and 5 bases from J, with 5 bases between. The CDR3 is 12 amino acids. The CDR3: CASSPKEDTQYF. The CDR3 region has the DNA TGTGCCAGCTCACCAAAGGAAGATACGCAGTATTTT.

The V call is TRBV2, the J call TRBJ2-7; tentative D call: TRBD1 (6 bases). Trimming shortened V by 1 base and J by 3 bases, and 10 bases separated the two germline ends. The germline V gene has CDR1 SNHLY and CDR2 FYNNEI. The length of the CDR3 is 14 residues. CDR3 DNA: TGTGCCAGCAGTGAAGGGGCAGGGGTCTACGAGCAGTACTTC. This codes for CASSEGAGVYEQYF. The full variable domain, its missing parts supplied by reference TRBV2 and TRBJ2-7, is EPEVTQTPSHQVTQMGQEVILRCVPISNHLYFYWYRQILGQKVEFLVSFYNNEISEKSEIFDDQFSVERPDGSNFTLKIRSTKLEDSAMYFCASSEGAGVYEQYFGPGTRLTVT.

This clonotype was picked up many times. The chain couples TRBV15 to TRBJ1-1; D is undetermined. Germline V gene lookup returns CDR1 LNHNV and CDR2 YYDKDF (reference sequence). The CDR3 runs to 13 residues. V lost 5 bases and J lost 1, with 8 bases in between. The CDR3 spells CATSPRGNTEAFF. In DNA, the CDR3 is TGTGCCACCAGCCCTCGGGGGAACACTGAAGCTTTCTTT.

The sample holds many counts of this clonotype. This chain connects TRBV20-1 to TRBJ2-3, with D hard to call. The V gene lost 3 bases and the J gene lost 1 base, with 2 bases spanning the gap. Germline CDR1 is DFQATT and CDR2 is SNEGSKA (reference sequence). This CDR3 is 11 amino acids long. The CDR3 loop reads CSASGTDTQYF. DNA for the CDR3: TGCAGTGCTAGCGGCACAGATACGCAGTATTTT.

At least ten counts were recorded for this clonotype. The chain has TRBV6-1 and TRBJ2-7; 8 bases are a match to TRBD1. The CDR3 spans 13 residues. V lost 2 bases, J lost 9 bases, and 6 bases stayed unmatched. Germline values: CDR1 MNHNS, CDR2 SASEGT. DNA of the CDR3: TGTGCCAGCAGTGAACTCGGACAGGGAGGGCAGTACTTC. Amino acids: CASSELGQGGQYF.

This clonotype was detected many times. This CDR3 reads CASSYDGTSGTDTQYF. CDR3 bases: TGTGCCAGCAGCTATGACGGGACTAGTGGCACAGATACGCAGTATTTT. V is TRBV6-4 and J is TRBJ2-3; TRBD2 aligns across 8 bases. CDR3 size: 16 residues. The germline gives CDR1 MRHNA, CDR2 SNTAGT. The ends lost 6 bases at V and 1 base at J; junction bases unmatched: 9.

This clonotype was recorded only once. CDR3 residues: CASSDTEVQPQHF. For the CDR3, the DNA is TGTGCCAGCAGTGACACGGAGGTGCAGCCCCAGCATTTT. This chain joins TRBV2 and TRBJ1-5; no reliable D call. V was trimmed by 3 bases and J by 7 bases, leaving 10 bases between them. CDR1 and CDR2 (germline): SNHLY, FYNNEI. CDR3 length: 13 residues.

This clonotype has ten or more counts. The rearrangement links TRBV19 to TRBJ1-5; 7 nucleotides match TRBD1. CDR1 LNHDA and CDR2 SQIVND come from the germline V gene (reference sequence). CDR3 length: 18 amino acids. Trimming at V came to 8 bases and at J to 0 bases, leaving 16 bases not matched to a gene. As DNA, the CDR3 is TGTGCCAGTCGAGCTAGAGGGGGCCGGCAGTATAGCAATCAGCCCCAGCATTTT. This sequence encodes CASRARGGRQYSNQPQHF. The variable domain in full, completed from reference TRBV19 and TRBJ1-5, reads DGGITQSPKYLFRKEGQNVTLSCEQNLNHDAMYWYRQDPGQGLRLIYYSQIVNDFQKGDIAEGYSVSREKKESFPLTVTSAQKNPTAFYLCASRARGGRQYSNQPQHFGDGTRLSIL.

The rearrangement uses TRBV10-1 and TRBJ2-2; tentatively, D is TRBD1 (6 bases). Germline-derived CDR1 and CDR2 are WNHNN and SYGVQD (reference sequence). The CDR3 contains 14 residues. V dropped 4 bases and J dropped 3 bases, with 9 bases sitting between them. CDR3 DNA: TGCGCCAGCAGTGCTCAGGGGTACACCGGGGAGCTGTTTTTT. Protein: CASSAQGYTGELFF.

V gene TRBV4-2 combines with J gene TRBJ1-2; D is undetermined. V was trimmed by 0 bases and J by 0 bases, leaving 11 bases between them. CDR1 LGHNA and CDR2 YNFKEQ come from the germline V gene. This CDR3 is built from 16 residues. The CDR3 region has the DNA TGTGCCAGCAGCCAAGATCGTGGCAGGTCTAACTATGGCTACACCTTC. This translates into CASSQDRGRSNYGYTF.

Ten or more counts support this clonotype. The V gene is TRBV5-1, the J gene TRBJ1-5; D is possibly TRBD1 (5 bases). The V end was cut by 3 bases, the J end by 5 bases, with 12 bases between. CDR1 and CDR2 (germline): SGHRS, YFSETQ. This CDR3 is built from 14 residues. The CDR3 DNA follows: TGCGCCAGCAGCTCGGACGGAGGGGATCAGCCCCAGCATTTT. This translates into CASSSDGGDQPQHF.

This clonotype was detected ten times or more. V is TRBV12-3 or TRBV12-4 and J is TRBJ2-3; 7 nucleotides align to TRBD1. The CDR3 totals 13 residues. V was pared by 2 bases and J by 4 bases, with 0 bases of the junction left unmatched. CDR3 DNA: TGTGCCAGCAGTTTACAGGGGGCAGATACGCAGTATTTT. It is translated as CASSLQGADTQYF.